This TCR beta chain was sequenced in a study of blood T cell repertoires in COVID-19. Clones were sequenced by immunoSEQ multiplex PCR, and TCRdb holds only the in-frame ones, with some missing. The table shows over 95,000 clones, with roughly 81% occurring only once. Deletions cut 4 bases from V and 2 bases from J, with 9 bases between. CDR1 is LNHDA and CDR2 is SQIVND in the germline V gene (reference sequence). The CDR3 spans 14 residues. The TCR sequence derives from a man in his forties or fifties with acute or convalescent COVID-19. The sequenced sample was peripheral blood. V is TRBV19 and J is TRBJ1-3; D is undetermined. CDR3 amino acids: CASSTGWPGNTIYF. The DNA of the CDR3 is TGTGCCAGTAGTACCGGGTGGCCTGGAAACACCATATATTTT.